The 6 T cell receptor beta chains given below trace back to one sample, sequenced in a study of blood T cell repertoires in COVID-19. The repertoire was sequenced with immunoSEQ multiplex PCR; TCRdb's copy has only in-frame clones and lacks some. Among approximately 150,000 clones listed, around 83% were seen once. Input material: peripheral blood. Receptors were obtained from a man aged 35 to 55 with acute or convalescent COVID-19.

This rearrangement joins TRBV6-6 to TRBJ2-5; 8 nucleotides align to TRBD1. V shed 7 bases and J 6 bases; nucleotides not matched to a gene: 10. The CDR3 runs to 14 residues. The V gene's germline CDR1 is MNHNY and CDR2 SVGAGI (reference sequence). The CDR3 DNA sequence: TGTGCCAGCACCGATCACGACAGGGGTCAGACCCAGTACTTC. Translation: CASTDHDRGQTQYF.

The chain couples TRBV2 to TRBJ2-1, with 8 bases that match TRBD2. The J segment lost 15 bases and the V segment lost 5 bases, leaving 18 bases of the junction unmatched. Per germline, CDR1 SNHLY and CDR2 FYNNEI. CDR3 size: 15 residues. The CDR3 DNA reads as TGTGCCAGCAGTCGGACACCGTCGGGGAGCGGGGGTTTGTTCTTC. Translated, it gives CASSRTPSGSGGLFF.

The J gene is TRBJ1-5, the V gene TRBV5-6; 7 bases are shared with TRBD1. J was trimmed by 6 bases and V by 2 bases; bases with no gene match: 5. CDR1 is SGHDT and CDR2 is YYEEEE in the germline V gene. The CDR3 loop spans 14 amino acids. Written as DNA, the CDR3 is TGTGCCAGCAGCTTAGTAGGGGGCAGTCAGCCCCAGCATTTT. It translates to CASSLVGGSQPQHF.

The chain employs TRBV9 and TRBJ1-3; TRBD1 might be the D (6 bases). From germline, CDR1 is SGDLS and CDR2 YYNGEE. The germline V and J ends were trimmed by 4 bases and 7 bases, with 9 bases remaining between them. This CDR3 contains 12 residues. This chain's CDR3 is CASSYQGNTIYF. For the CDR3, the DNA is TGTGCCAGCAGCTATCAGGGGAACACCATATATTTT.

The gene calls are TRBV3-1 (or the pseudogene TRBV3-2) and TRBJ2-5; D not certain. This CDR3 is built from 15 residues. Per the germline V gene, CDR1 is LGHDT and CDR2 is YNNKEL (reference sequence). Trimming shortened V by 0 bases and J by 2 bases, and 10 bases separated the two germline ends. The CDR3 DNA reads TGTGCCAGCAGCCAAGATCTTCCGCAGCAAGAGACCCAGTACTTC. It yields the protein CASSQDLPQQETQYF.

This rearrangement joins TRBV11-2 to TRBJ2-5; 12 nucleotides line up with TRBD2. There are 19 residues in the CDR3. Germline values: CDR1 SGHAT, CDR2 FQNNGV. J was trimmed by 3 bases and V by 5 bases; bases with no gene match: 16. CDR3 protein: CASSINPGLAGSDKETQYF. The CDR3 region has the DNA TGTGCCAGCAGCATAAACCCGGGACTAGCGGGTTCTGACAAAGAGACCCAGTACTTC.